This T cell receptor beta chain was documented in a study of control samples from healthy donors and cancer patients. Data came from immunoSEQ multiplex PCR; TCRdb stores just in-frame clones and leaves some out. The sample has 70,000 to 75,000 clones, nearly 90% seen once. CDR3 length: 14 amino acids. Germline loops: CDR1 MNHNY, CDR2 SVGAGI (reference sequence). The ends were cut back, 3 bases at V and 4 bases at J, with 12 bases in the middle. Input material: PBMCs. This clonotype originated in a man aged 55 to 70 with lung cancer. The chain joins TRBV6-6 to TRBJ1-2, with D hard to call. The CDR3 DNA is TGTGCCAGCAGTTATAGGCACATTGTCTATGGCTACACCTTC. Protein: CASSYRHIVYGYTF.